Listed below are T cell receptor beta chains from one sample, sequenced in a study of follicular helper T cells after annual influenza vaccination. Profiled with immunoSEQ multiplex PCR; TCRdb holds only in-frame clones, not every one. The top ten clones hold 3.6% of a sample with more than 9,500 clones, roughly three quarters of them seen once. The sequences come from CXCR5+ CD38- circulating T follicular helper cells from blood, collected on the day of influenza vaccination. These receptors came from an adult who received the influenza vaccine. Each CDR3 is given with its conserved first and last residue. The D gene is left open where the match is weak. Clone size is stated in some rows and not others, as once, few, many or a class when expanded.

NA	TRBV29-1	TRBJ2-7	NA	CSVGTETYEQYF	TGCAGCGTAGGGACGGAAACCTACGAGCAGTACTTC
TRBD1	TRBV29-1	TRBJ2-7	NA	CSVTGTGTFYEQYF	TGCAGCGTGACCGGGACAGGAACCTTCTACGAGCAGTACTTC
NA	TRBV4-2	TRBJ2-3	NA	CASSQEVRVSTDTQYF	TGTGCCAGCAGCCAAGAAGTTCGGGTGTCCACAGATACGCAGTATTTT
NA	TRBV5-8	TRBJ1-1	NA	CASALLGSGTEAFF	TGTGCCAGCGCCCTATTGGGCTCGGGCACTGAAGCTTTCTTT
NA	TRBV7-9	TRBJ2-3	NA	CASSLTTGPSTDTQYF	TGTGCCAGCAGCCTCACGACAGGCCCCAGCACAGATACGCAGTATTTT
NA	TRBV6-4	TRBJ1-5	NA	CASSDFLGMWGNQPQHF	TGTGCCAGCAGTGACTTTTTAGGCATGTGGGGCAATCAGCCCCAGCATTTT
NA	TRBV28	TRBJ1-5	NA	CASCVGGGASNQPQHF	TGTGCCAGCTGTGTTGGGGGGGGCGCGAGCAATCAGCCCCAGCATTTT
NA	TRBV2	TRBJ1-1	NA	CASHLSYMNTEAFF	TGTGCCAGCCACCTGTCGTACATGAACACTGAAGCTTTCTTT
NA	TRBV19	TRBJ2-2	NA	CASSRGPQSGELFF	TGTGCCAGTAGTAGAGGGCCACAGTCCGGGGAGCTGTTTTTT
NA	TRBV9	TRBJ1-3	NA	CASSVGKTASSGNTIYF	TGTGCCAGCAGCGTAGGAAAGACAGCGAGCTCTGGAAACACCATATATTTT
NA	TRBV7-2	TRBJ2-7	NA	CASSLGRGLYEQYF	TGTGCCAGCAGCTTAGGCAGGGGTCTCTACGAGCAGTACTTC
NA	TRBV6-1	TRBJ2-5	NA	CASSAGLTQYF	TGTGCCAGCAGTGCAGGGTTGACCCAGTACTTC
NA	TRBV5-1	TRBJ2-7	few	CASSLDWGSVYEQYF	TGCGCCAGCAGCTTGGATTGGGGATCAGTCTACGAGCAGTACTTC
NA	TRBV30	TRBJ2-2	NA	CAWSVWASGELFF	TGTGCCTGGAGTGTATGGGCTAGCGGGGAGCTGTTTTTT
TRBD1	TRBV28	TRBJ2-7	NA	CASNLGGANHEQYF	TGTGCCAGCAACCTAGGGGGCGCGAACCACGAGCAGTACTTC
TRBD2	TRBV7-2	TRBJ2-3	NA	CASSSAGRTDTQYF	TGTGCCAGCAGCTCAGCGGGACGCACAGATACGCAGTATTTT
TRBD2	TRBV11-2	TRBJ2-3	NA	CASSFRGLAGTDTQYF	TGTGCCAGCAGCTTCCGTGGACTAGCGGGCACAGATACGCAGTATTTT
TRBD1	TRBV2	TRBJ1-4	NA	CASRQGNEKLFF	TGTGCCAGTCGACAGGGTAATGAAAAACTGTTTTTT
TRBD2	TRBV18	TRBJ2-5	once	CASSPGRKETQYF	TGTGCCAGCTCACCCGGGAGGAAAGAGACCCAGTACTTC
NA	TRBV11-2	TRBJ2-4	NA	CASSFGVEVTDIQYF	TGTGCCAGCAGCTTTGGGGTGGAGGTGACGGACATTCAGTACTTC
TRBD1	TRBV7-3	TRBJ1-1	NA	CASSLSGGNTEAFF	TGTGCCAGCAGCTTATCAGGGGGGAACACTGAAGCTTTCTTT
TRBD2	TRBV7-2	TRBJ2-3	NA	CASRIGGGITDTQYF	TGTGCCAGCAGGATAGGCGGGGGGATCACAGATACGCAGTATTTT
NA	TRBV27	TRBJ2-2	NA	CASSFTTASTGELFF	TGTGCCAGCAGTTTTACGACCGCGAGTACCGGGGAGCTGTTTTTT
NA	TRBV28	TRBJ2-7	NA	CASSLHRDGYEQYF	TGTGCCAGCAGTTTGCACAGGGACGGCTACGAGCAGTACTTC
NA	TRBV7-6	TRBJ2-3	NA	CASSLSIAATDTQYF	TGTGCCAGCAGCTTATCTATAGCGGCCACAGATACGCAGTATTTT
NA	TRBV7-8	TRBJ1-4	NA	CASSLGAGATNEKLFF	TGTGCCAGCAGCTTAGGTGCGGGGGCAACTAATGAAAAACTGTTTTTT
NA	TRBV6-5	TRBJ1-5	NA	CASSPQVGGNQPQHF	TGTGCCAGCAGTCCCCAGGTGGGGGGCAATCAGCCCCAGCATTTT
TRBD1	TRBV19	TRBJ2-7	NA	CASSQGTDTYEQYF	TGTGCCAGTAGCCAAGGGACAGACACCTACGAGCAGTACTTC
NA	TRBV28	TRBJ1-5	NA	CASSPGETTNQPQHF	TGTGCCAGCAGCCCGGGCGAGACTACCAATCAGCCCCAGCATTTT
NA	TRBV5-4	TRBJ2-7	few	CASSHGQYEQYF	TGTGCCAGCAGCCACGGACAATACGAGCAGTACTTC
NA	TRBV11-2	TRBJ2-1	NA	CASSLSNNEQFF	TGTGCCAGCAGCTTGTCTAACAATGAGCAGTTCTTC
NA	TRBV4-3	TRBJ1-6	NA	CASSRPPFETAVNSPLHF	TGCGCCAGCAGCCGCCCACCCTTCGAGACAGCTGTTAATTCACCCCTCCACTTT
NA	TRBV7-2	TRBJ1-1	NA	CASRSQMNTEAFF	TGTGCCAGCAGATCACAGATGAACACTGAAGCTTTCTTT
TRBD1	TRBV6-5	TRBJ2-7	NA	CASRQGRNYEQYF	TGTGCCAGCAGACAGGGGAGAAACTACGAGCAGTACTTC
TRBD1	TRBV6-5	TRBJ2-4	NA	CASRHRDSYIQYF	TGTGCCAGCAGACACCGGGACAGCTACATTCAGTACTTC
TRBD1	TRBV6-1	TRBJ2-2	NA	CASSEMDRAVGELFF	TGTGCCAGCAGTGAGATGGACAGGGCTGTCGGGGAGCTGTTTTTT
NA	TRBV19	TRBJ2-1	NA	CASRGPRTESYNEQFF	TGTGCCAGTAGGGGACCCCGGACAGAGTCTTACAATGAGCAGTTCTTC
NA	TRBV18	TRBJ2-3	NA	CASSPRRTNTPTDTQYF	TGTGCCAGCTCACCACGACGTACGAACACTCCCACAGATACGCAGTATTTT
NA	TRBV5-1	TRBJ2-6	few	CASSSVRGANVLTF	TGCGCCAGCAGCTCGGTCCGGGGGGCCAACGTCCTGACTTTC
NA	TRBV11-1	TRBJ2-7	NA	CASSLSDTGNLKQYF	TGTGCCAGCAGCTTATCGGACACCGGGAATCTGAAGCAGTACTTC
TRBD1	TRBV6-5	TRBJ2-1	NA	CASSRTGSSYNEQFF	TGTGCCAGCAGCCGGACAGGGAGCTCCTACAATGAGCAGTTCTTC
TRBD2	TRBV4-2	TRBJ2-5	NA	CASSLGREEETQYF	TGTGCCAGCAGCCTGGGACGGGAGGAAGAGACCCAGTACTTC
TRBD1	TRBV2	TRBJ1-1	NA	CASRGDRGTEAFF	TGTGCCAGCAGAGGGGACAGGGGCACTGAAGCTTTCTTT